Shown below are 30 T cell receptor beta chains from a single sample sequenced in a study of blood T cell repertoires in COVID-19. Profiling relied on immunoSEQ multiplex PCR, and the TCRdb table lists in-frame clones only, not all of them. The sample has about 73,000 clones, around four fifths seen once. The specimen was peripheral blood. Every receptor here comes from a man in his sixties with acute or convalescent COVID-19.

This chain joins TRBV10-2 and TRBJ1-1; tentatively, D is TRBD1 (6 bases). The CDR3 is made up of 17 amino acids. CDR1 and CDR2 from the germline V gene are WSHSY and SAAADI. Trimming took 2 bases from V and 1 from J, leaving 17 bases between them. The DNA of the CDR3 is TGCGCCAGCAGTGAGAGTGAGGGGGGGTATACGAACACTGAAGCTTTCTTT. This gives the protein CASSESEGGYTNTEAFF.

This chain joins TRBV5-6 and TRBJ2-7; D perhaps matches TRBD1 (5 bases). The CDR3 has 15 residues. V gave up 2 bases and J gave up 5 bases, with 17 bases separating them. Germline V gene sequence: CDR1 SGHDT, CDR2 YYEEEE. This CDR3 reads CASSFFRTGNDEQYF. The CDR3 DNA follows: TGTGCCAGCAGCTTTTTTCGAACAGGAAACGACGAGCAGTACTTC.

This clone has at least ten counts. This rearrangement joins TRBV11-2 to TRBJ1-6; 7 bases are a match to TRBD1. CDR1 is SGHAT and CDR2 is FQNNGV in the germline V gene. The CDR3 is 14 residues long. The J segment lost 9 bases and the V segment lost 3 bases, leaving 5 bases of the junction unmatched. The CDR3 nucleotides read TGTGCCAGCAGCTTGTATCAGGGGGGTTCACCCCTCCACTTT. This encodes CASSLYQGGSPLHF.

Concerning this clone itself: Additional DNA sequences in this sample encode the identical CDR3. The chain has TRBV19 and TRBJ1-1; D is unclear. Germline V lookup: CDR1 LNHDA, CDR2 SQIVND (reference sequence). This CDR3 contains 16 residues. V lost 1 base, J lost 1 base, and 13 bases lay in between. The CDR3 loop reads CASSIVGVEGNTEAFF. In nucleotides, the CDR3 is TGTGCCAGTAGTATAGTCGGGGTAGAGGGGAACACTGAAGCTTTCTTT.

This clone was seen a single time. Other DNA sequences in the sample encode the same CDR3. The V call is TRBV7-3, the J call TRBJ2-5; D is undetermined. The CDR3 loop spans 13 amino acids. Germline V gene data show CDR1 as SGHTA and CDR2 as FQGTGA. V dropped 3 bases and J dropped 1 base, with 6 bases sitting between them. CDR3: CASSLGAQETQYF. CDR3 nucleotide sequence: TGTGCCAGCAGCTTGGGCGCCCAAGAGACCCAGTACTTC. Full variable domain (remainder filled in from reference TRBV7-3 and TRBJ2-5): GAGVSQTPSNKVTEKGKYVELRCDPISGHTALYWYRQSLGQGPEFLIYFQGTGAADDSGLPNDRFFAVRPEGSVSTLKIQRTERGDSAVYLCASSLGAQETQYFGPGTRLLVL.

This clone was detected only once. This chain connects TRBV5-1 to TRBJ2-3; D is undetermined. Germline V gives CDR1 SGHRS, CDR2 YFSETQ. The CDR3 is 14 amino acids. Trimming took 0 bases from V and 2 from J, leaving 7 bases between them. For the CDR3, the DNA is TGCGCCAGCAGCTTGGGAGTTAACACAGATACGCAGTATTTT. It yields the protein CASSLGVNTDTQYF.

In its sample, this clone was seen once. The J gene is TRBJ2-5, the V gene TRBV4-1; 15 bases are a match to TRBD2. Germline V gene data show CDR1 as MGHRA and CDR2 as YSYEKL. The V and J ends lost 4 bases and 4 bases, in that order; junction bases with no gene match: 22. The CDR3 loop spans 22 amino acids. The CDR3 loop reads CASSRNRGSRTSGRAELETQYF. CDR3 DNA: TGCGCCAGCAGCCGTAACAGGGGTTCCCGGACTAGCGGGAGGGCCGAACTAGAGACCCAGTACTTC.

The gene calls are TRBV7-2 and TRBJ1-6; D perhaps matches TRBD1 (5 bases). Between the trimmed V and J ends, which lost 5 bases and 6 bases, there was a span of 11 bases. CDR3 length: 14 residues. Germline CDR1 is SGHTA and CDR2 is FQGNSA. As DNA, the CDR3 is TGTGCCAGCAGCCCCGTCGGGGGTAATTCACCCCTCCACTTT. Translation: CASSPVGGNSPLHF.

This clone has only a few counts. The rearrangement uses TRBV30 and TRBJ2-7; possible D gene TRBD2, 6 bases. This CDR3 comprises 15 residues. Germline V lookup: CDR1 GTSNPN, CDR2 SVGIG (reference sequence). Trimming shortened V by 2 bases and J by 2 bases, and 16 bases separated the two germline ends. DNA for the CDR3: TGTGCCTGGAGTCTTCCCGAGGAGGGAACCTACGAGCAGTACTTC. Translation: CAWSLPEEGTYEQYF.

The gene calls are TRBV9 and TRBJ2-2; D may be TRBD2 (7 bases). The V gene lost 0 bases and the J gene lost 4 bases, with 16 bases spanning the gap. Germline CDR1 reads SGDLS; CDR2 reads YYNGEE. The CDR3 spans 17 residues. The CDR3 here is CASSVVGGGAGTGELFF. Here the CDR3 DNA reads TGTGCCAGCAGCGTAGTCGGTGGGGGGGCTGGCACCGGGGAGCTGTTTTTT.

The V and J genes are TRBV9 and TRBJ1-1; D is undetermined. The V gene's germline CDR1 is SGDLS and CDR2 YYNGEE. The V end lost 0 bases, the J end lost 5 bases, and 14 bases lay between the germline ends. CDR3 length equals 15 residues. The CDR3 nucleotides read TGTGCCAGCAGCGTAGCGGGGTCAGTTGGAACTGAAGCTTTCTTT. It encodes CASSVAGSVGTEAFF.

The V and J genes are TRBV12-3 or TRBV12-4 and TRBJ1-2; the D gene is possibly TRBD1 (6 bases). This CDR3 spans 12 amino acids. Trimming took 5 bases from V and 5 from J, leaving 9 bases between them. The CDR3 bases are TGTGCCAGCAGTCCGACAGGTTATGGCTACACCTTC. This sequence encodes CASSPTGYGYTF.

The table lists this clone with a few counts. The J gene is TRBJ2-5, the V gene TRBV9, with TRBD1 identical over 8 bases. The junction had 4 bases not matched to a gene; V was cut back by 4 bases and J by 5 bases. The CDR3 covers 13 residues. Germline V gene sequence: CDR1 SGDLS, CDR2 YYNGEE. In nucleotides, the CDR3 is TGTGCCAGCAGCCAAACAGGGGGTGAGACCCAGTACTTC. This codes for CASSQTGGETQYF.

This clone has a handful of counts. The rearrangement joins TRBV10-3 to TRBJ2-5, with no clear D. The germline V gene encodes CDR1 ENHRY and CDR2 SYGVKD. The germline V and J ends were trimmed by 3 bases and 2 bases, with 10 bases remaining between them. The CDR3 spans 14 residues. The CDR3 protein is CAISDRLNQETQYF. DNA of the CDR3: TGTGCCATCAGTGACAGGTTAAATCAAGAGACCCAGTACTTC.

This clone was detected only once. The V and J genes are TRBV5-1 and TRBJ2-2, with TRBD2 matching over 7 bases. CDR3 size: 15 residues. The trim removed 4 bases at V and 0 bases at J, leaving 3 bases unmatched. Germline assignment: CDR1 SGHRS and CDR2 YFSETQ. CDR3: CASSPGLANTGELFF. The CDR3 region has the DNA TGCGCCAGCAGCCCCGGACTAGCGAACACCGGGGAGCTGTTTTTT.

J is TRBJ2-3 and V is TRBV7-9; 11 bases are shared with TRBD1. Germline lookup yields CDR1 SEHNR and CDR2 FQNEAQ (reference sequence). This CDR3 has 15 amino acids. Trimming at V came to 8 bases and at J to 6 bases, leaving 10 bases not matched to a gene. The chain's CDR3 is CASASGTGGADTQYF. CDR3 DNA sequence: TGTGCCAGCGCTTCGGGGACAGGGGGTGCCGATACGCAGTATTTT.

This sequence joins TRBV28 and TRBJ1-3; D gene unclear. Germline CDR1 reads MDHEN; CDR2 reads SYDVKM. This CDR3 has 14 amino acids. Trimming left V 7 bases short and J 4 bases short, with 14 bases between. The CDR3 protein is CASKLDSGGNTIYF. DNA for the CDR3: TGTGCCAGCAAGTTGGACTCGGGGGGAAACACCATATATTTT. Supplemented by reference TRBV28 and TRBJ1-3, the full variable domain reads DVKVTQSSRYLVKRTGEKVFLECVQDMDHENMFWYRQDPGLGLRLIYFSYDVKMKEKGDIPEGYSVSREKKERFSLILESASTNQTSMYLCASKLDSGGNTIYFGEGSWLTVV.

The V gene is TRBV2, the J gene TRBJ1-1; D is uncertain. Trimming took off 6 bases at V and 4 bases at J, with 15 bases between the two ends. The CDR3 sequence is 14 residues long. Looked up from germline, CDR1 is SNHLY and CDR2 is FYNNEI. In nucleotides, the CDR3 is TGTGCCAGCAGGGCCGGGAATCCGGCCACTGAAGCTTTCTTT. Its protein is CASRAGNPATEAFF. The full variable domain, completed using reference TRBV2 and TRBJ1-1, is EPEVTQTPSHQVTQMGQEVILRCVPISNHLYFYWYRQILGQKVEFLVSFYNNEISEKSEIFDDQFSVERPDGSNFTLKIRSTKLEDSAMYFCASRAGNPATEAFFGQGTRLTVV.

The rearrangement uses TRBV6-1 and TRBJ2-7; perhaps TRBD1 as D (5 bases). V dropped 0 bases and J dropped 3 bases, with 6 bases sitting between them. The CDR3 is 13 amino acids. CDR1 MNHNS and CDR2 SASEGT come from the germline V gene. The DNA of the CDR3 is TGTGCCAGCAGTGAAGCAGGGGTCTACGAGCAGTACGTC. Its protein product is CASSEAGVYEQYV.

This clone has only a few counts. The chain recombines TRBV14 with TRBJ2-5, with TRBD1 matching 7 bases. Germline CDR1 reads SGHDN; CDR2 reads FVKESK. V shed 1 base, J shed 7 bases, and the junction held 24 bases outside the gene matches. The CDR3 extends over 20 amino acids. Written as DNA, the CDR3 is TGTGCCAGCAGCCAAGGACAGGGAGAGGGCGCGGAACCCGTGGGGTGGACCCAGTACTTC. Amino acid sequence: CASSQGQGEGAEPVGWTQYF.

V gene TRBV18 combines with J gene TRBJ1-1, with D uncertain. The CDR3 loop spans 16 amino acids. Trimming cost V 0 bases and J 0 bases, with 11 bases left between them. Germline values: CDR1 KGHSH, CDR2 LQKENI. CDR3 nucleotide sequence: TGTGCCAGCTCACCACCGTTCGACACAATGAACACTGAAGCTTTCTTT. As protein: CASSPPFDTMNTEAFF.

This clone appeared a single time. The chain uses TRBV5-1 and TRBJ2-7; D possibly corresponds to TRBD1 (6 bases). Deletions cut 2 bases from V and 3 bases from J, with 18 bases between. The CDR3 contains 16 residues. Germline-derived CDR1 and CDR2 are SGHRS and YFSETQ. CDR3 bases: TGCGCCAGCAGCTTACCGGGACACCTCCCTTTCTACGAGCAGTACGTC. Its translation is CASSLPGHLPFYEQYV.

V usage is TRBV10-1 and J usage is TRBJ2-1; tentative D call: TRBD1 (5 bases). V was clipped by 3 bases and J by 10 bases, with 13 bases between them. This CDR3 comprises 13 residues. The germline V gene has CDR1 WNHNN and CDR2 SYGVQD (reference sequence). As DNA, the CDR3 is TGCGCCAGCAGTGATTACGCAGGGCGAGAGCAGTTCTTC. Protein product: CASSDYAGREQFF.

This chain joins TRBV9 and TRBJ1-2, with 11 bases identical to TRBD1. V was clipped by 4 bases and J by 4 bases; unmatched bases: 12. CDR3 length equals 17 residues. CDR1 and CDR2 (germline): SGDLS, YYNGEE. The CDR3 here is CASSPLGQGARGYGYTF. DNA for the CDR3: TGTGCCAGCAGCCCTTTAGGACAGGGGGCGCGAGGCTATGGCTACACCTTC.

This clone was picked up a small number of times. The rearrangement links TRBV9 to TRBJ2-1; 8 nucleotides line up with TRBD2. This CDR3 has 17 amino acids. V trimming: 4 bases; J trimming: 5 bases; junction bases outside the gene matches: 14. Germline V CDR1 and CDR2: SGDLS, YYNGEE. As DNA, the CDR3 is TGTGCCAGCAGCCTCCCTCGGGGGGGCGCCCGGGACAATGAGCAGTTCTTC. This encodes CASSLPRGGARDNEQFF.

This clone appeared a single time. This chain joins TRBV24-1 and TRBJ1-2; a possible D gene is TRBD1 (6 bases). The germline CDR1 and CDR2 sequences are KGHDR and SFDVKD. The CDR3 consists of 13 residues. Trimming removed 4 bases from V and 9 bases from J, with 14 bases in between. The CDR3 DNA is TGTGCCACCAGTGAGGGGGCGGAGAGGAGCTACACCTTC. Its protein is CATSEGAERSYTF.

The chain carries TRBV2 and TRBJ1-2, with TRBD1 as a possible D gene (6 bases). V was trimmed by 3 bases and J by 1 base, leaving 12 bases between them. This CDR3 has 15 residues. CDR1 is SNHLY and CDR2 is FYNNEI in the germline V gene. CDR3 residues: CASSEGAPLNYGYTF. The CDR3 bases are TGTGCCAGCAGTGAGGGGGCGCCCCTTAACTATGGCTACACCTTC.

This chain uses TRBV19 with TRBJ2-5, with TRBD2 as a possible D gene (6 bases). Germline V lookup: CDR1 LNHDA, CDR2 SQIVND (reference sequence). The CDR3 has 17 residues. Trimming left V 0 bases short and J 5 bases short, with 19 bases between. The CDR3: CASSIDRIAEGGETQYF. CDR3 DNA sequence: TGTGCCAGTAGTATAGACCGAATAGCGGAGGGCGGGGAGACCCAGTACTTC.

The rearrangement links TRBV27 to TRBJ1-1; 7 nucleotides line up with TRBD1. CDR1 and CDR2 (germline): MNHEY, SMNVEV (reference sequence). J lost 0 bases, V lost 5 bases, and 9 bases had no gene match. The CDR3 consists of 16 residues. The chain's CDR3 is CASSPLTGTVNTEAFF. DNA for the CDR3: TGTGCCAGCAGTCCCCTCACCGGGACAGTGAACACTGAAGCTTTCTTT.

The chain is built from TRBV24-1 and TRBJ1-2, with 8 bases that match TRBD1. Germline V gene sequence: CDR1 KGHDR, CDR2 SFDVKD. This CDR3 spans 15 amino acids. With 3 bases clipped from V and 0 bases from J, the junction kept 2 bases outside the gene matches. The CDR3 DNA is TGTGCCACCAGTGATGGACAGGGAGCTAACTATGGCTACACCTTC. This translates into CATSDGQGANYGYTF.